The 6 T cell receptor beta chains given below trace back to one sample, sequenced in a study of blood T cells in healthy people across ages. Using a J-beta primer mix together with a sample-barcoded 5' primer, a second PCR was run for roughly 7 to 11 cycles. Each CDR3 protein gets one entry after TCRdb re-called the 5' RACE reads with MiXCR. This table holds about 650,000 distinct CDR3 sequences, around 32% found once. Sequenced: blood. These receptor sequences come from a woman of 80 years or more in good health.

The V gene is TRBV2, the J gene TRBJ1-1, with a tentative D call TRBD1 (5 bases). The CDR3 contains 17 residues. Germline lookup yields CDR1 SNHLY and CDR2 FYNNEI. V gave up 2 bases and J gave up 4 bases, with 20 bases separating them. This chain's CDR3 is CASSENLGGVVSTEAFF. In nucleotides, the CDR3 is TGTGCCAGCAGTGAAAATTTGGGGGGGGTCGTAAGCACTGAAGCTTTCTTT.

In the case of this clonotype: A much larger clone differs from this one at a single base, so this may be a read error. The chain carries TRBV6-1 and TRBJ2-2, with no clear D. CDR3 length: 14 residues. Germline CDR1 and CDR2: MNHNS and SASEGT. CDR3 nucleotides: TGTGCCAGCAGGGAAGCGTCAGGCACCGGGGAGCTGTTTTTT. This codes for CASREASGTGELFF.

This clonotype appeared many times. The chain recombines TRBV7-9 with TRBJ2-5; D remains unclear. This CDR3 spans 16 amino acids. V was trimmed by 5 bases and J by 1 base, leaving 17 bases between them. Germline V gives CDR1 SEHNR, CDR2 FQNEAQ (reference sequence). The CDR3 region has the DNA TGTGCCAGCAGCCCGGCCTATCGGACGACCCAAGAGACCCAGTACTTC. This translates into CASSPAYRTTQETQYF.

Concerning this clonotype: A much larger clonotype is one base distant, so this may be a read error. V and J are TRBV7-2 and TRBJ2-7; 8 positions match TRBD1. The germline CDR1 and CDR2 sequences are SGHTA and FQGNSA. This CDR3 region has 15 residues. The CDR3 DNA reads as TGTGCCAGCACCCCGGACAGGGTGGTGTCCTGCGAGCAGTACTTC. Translated, it gives CASTPDRVVSCEQYF.

The chain couples TRBV4-1 to TRBJ2-1, with D possibly TRBD1 on 5 matching bases. V was shortened by 3 bases and J by 7 bases, with 10 bases between the two germline ends. Germline assignment: CDR1 MGHRA and CDR2 YSYEKL. The CDR3 is made up of 13 amino acids. The DNA for the CDR3 is TGCGCCAGCAGCCAGGTTACAGGAAATGAGCAGTTCTTC. This gives the protein CASSQVTGNEQFF.

This clonotype was detected many times. The chain joins TRBV20-1 to TRBJ1-5; D may be TRBD1 (6 bases). The germline CDR1 and CDR2 sequences are DFQATT and SNEGSKA (reference sequence). This CDR3 spans 14 amino acids. V gave up 6 bases and J gave up 2 bases, with 14 bases separating them. The CDR3 spells CSAQGGNGNQPQHF. CDR3 coding DNA: TGCAGTGCACAGGGAGGGAATGGCAATCAGCCCCAGCATTTT.